This passage covers 30 T cell receptor beta chains from one sample sequenced in a study of human T cells and chemical hapten exposure. Time point indicated: pre-sensitization, week 0. The treatment denotes: therapeutic diphenylcyclopropenone sensitization with weekly scalp DPC. TCRdb reprocessed the RACE reads with MiXCR, giving one entry per CDR3 protein. The sample lists around 120,000 distinct CDR3 sequences; 13% were seen once. The sample in question was whole blood, obtained in connection with sensitization to the hapten diphenylcyclopropenone (DPC). The receptors were gathered from a woman younger than 30 with alopecia areata. Some clones in this sample may be carry-over from other donors' samples.

There are a few counts of this clonotype. The genes are TRBV25-1 and TRBJ1-2, with D maybe TRBD1 (6 bases). Trimming removed 8 bases from V and 4 bases from J, with 20 bases in between. CDR1 and CDR2 (germline): MGHDK, SYGVNS. The CDR3 extends over 15 amino acids. In nucleotides, the CDR3 is TGTGCCAGCTCCGAGGGGGTAGGGCTTGGCTATGGCTACACCTTC. Amino acid sequence: CASSEGVGLGYGYTF.

This clonotype was observed a few times. One end of the junction varies from germline; a read error may be responsible. The chain has TRBV6-1 and TRBJ1-5, with D hard to call. The CDR3 extends over 17 amino acids. Germline V gene data show CDR1 as MNHNS and CDR2 as SASEGT. In nucleotides, the CDR3 is TGTGTCAGCAGTGAAGCTGTCGACTGGGGTGGCAATCAGCCCCAGCATTTT. Protein sequence: CVSSEAVDWGGNQPQHF.

The rearrangement joins TRBV7-2 to TRBJ2-6, with D unresolved. The germline V and J ends were trimmed by 0 bases and 1 base, with 4 bases remaining between them. Germline CDR1 reads SGHTA; CDR2 reads FQGNSA. The CDR3 length is 15 residues. The chain's CDR3 is CASSLAPSGANVLTF. Here the CDR3 DNA reads TGTGCCAGCAGCTTAGCTCCGTCTGGGGCCAACGTCCTGACTTTC.

The chain carries TRBV7-9 and TRBJ1-5; D gene ambiguous. From germline, CDR1 is SEHNR and CDR2 FQNEAQ (reference sequence). This CDR3 spans 13 amino acids. V lost 2 bases, J lost 9 bases, and 11 bases lay in between. The CDR3 protein is CASSLSAQWPQHF. The CDR3, as DNA: TGTGCCAGCAGCTTATCAGCCCAGTGGCCCCAGCATTTT.

This chain uses TRBV9 with TRBJ1-1, with D perhaps matching TRBD1 (6 bases). Germline-derived CDR1 and CDR2 are SGDLS and YYNGEE. The CDR3 has 13 amino acids. V was pared by 7 bases and J by 5 bases, with 15 bases between. CDR3 region: CASGRGRETEAFF. In DNA, the CDR3 is TGTGCCAGCGGGCGGGGGCGTGAGACTGAAGCTTTCTTT.

This chain joins TRBV28 and TRBJ1-1; 7 bases agree with TRBD1. CDR1 and CDR2 from the germline V gene are MDHEN and SYDVKM. V shed 9 bases, J shed 0 bases, and the junction held 10 bases outside the gene matches. The CDR3 is made up of 15 amino acids. CDR3 residues: CASYRDRRLNTEAFF. The CDR3 DNA sequence: TGTGCCAGTTACCGGGACAGAAGGCTGAACACTGAAGCTTTCTTT.

In this sample, this clonotype turned up a few times. This chain connects TRBV6-2 or TRBV6-3 to TRBJ1-2; D possibly corresponds to TRBD1 (6 bases). Germline V gene lookup returns CDR1 MNHEY and CDR2 SVGEGT. Trimming removed 10 bases at V and 7 bases at J, with 19 bases between. The CDR3 covers 13 residues. DNA for the CDR3: TGTGCCACCAACCTGGACAGCGTCTTTGGCTACACCTTC. The encoded protein is CATNLDSVFGYTF.

The chain joins TRBV6-5 to TRBJ1-5; D may be TRBD1 (6 bases). The CDR3 contains 16 residues. Trimming removed 0 bases at V and 4 bases at J, with 13 bases between. Germline assignment: CDR1 MNHEY and CDR2 SVGAGI. CDR3 sequence reads: CASSYSSRGRNQPQHF. The CDR3 coding sequence is TGTGCCAGCAGTTACTCGAGCAGGGGTAGAAATCAGCCCCAGCATTTT.

This clonotype showed up many times. The genes are TRBV7-2 and TRBJ1-2; the match to TRBD1 covers 11 bases. With V trimmed by 2 bases and J by 3 bases, 11 bases remained unmatched. CDR3 length: 18 residues. CDR1 is SGHTA, CDR2 FQGNSA, per germline. CDR3 in amino acids: CASSLLDRGLPPDYGYTF. The CDR3 region has the DNA TGTGCCAGCAGCTTACTGGACAGGGGGCTTCCTCCCGACTATGGCTACACCTTC.

This clonotype showed up many times. The rearrangement links TRBV12-3 or TRBV12-4 to TRBJ2-2; 7 nucleotides line up with TRBD1. V was pared by 4 bases and J by 0 bases, with 5 bases of the junction left unmatched. The CDR3 is 16 residues long. CDR3 in amino acids: CASSSQGTANTGELFF. CDR3 DNA: TGTGCCAGCAGTTCCCAAGGGACAGCGAACACCGGGGAGCTGTTTTTT.

This clonotype was seen more than once but under ten times. The chain employs TRBV6-5 and TRBJ2-5; either TRBD1 or TRBD2 may fit D (5 bases each). CDR3 size: 11 residues. The V end was cut by 7 bases, the J end by 9 bases, with 12 bases between. Germline CDR1 and CDR2: MNHEY and SVGAGI. This chain's CDR3 is CASIYMGAQYF. Written as DNA, the CDR3 is TGTGCCAGCATATACATGGGGGCCCAGTACTTC.

A single count supports this clonotype. A read error may be the cause here, since a much bigger clone is one base away. The CDR3 DNA sequence: TGTGCCAGCAGCTTAGCGAGCAGGGGGGCCACTGAAGTTTTCTTT. Residues: CASSLASRGATEVFF. The chain joins TRBV7-6 to TRBJ1-1, with 7 bases that match TRBD1. The CDR3 has 15 amino acids. The germline V gene has CDR1 SGHVS and CDR2 FNYEAQ.

The chain joins TRBV4-3 to TRBJ1-1, with D unresolved. Germline V CDR1 and CDR2: LGHNA, YSLEER. This CDR3 region has 15 residues. The V and J ends lost 6 bases and 0 bases respectively, with 14 bases between them. The DNA for the CDR3 is TGCGCCAGCAGGGCTATGGGGAAGTTGAACACTGAAGCTTTCTTT. As protein: CASRAMGKLNTEAFF.

This clonotype was detected many times. This chain uses TRBV6-2 or TRBV6-3 with TRBJ2-1; possibly TRBD2 for D (5 bases). This CDR3 is built from 12 residues. The germline V gene encodes CDR1 MNHEY and CDR2 SVGEGT. V was pared by 6 bases and J by 7 bases, with 10 bases between. CDR3 sequence reads: CASRRAGNEQFF. The CDR3 DNA follows: TGTGCCAGCAGGCGGGCCGGGAATGAGCAGTTCTTC.

The rearrangement uses TRBV12-3 or TRBV12-4 and TRBJ1-3; tentatively, D is TRBD1 (5 bases). The CDR3 length is 15 residues. Trimming removed 6 bases from V and 0 bases from J, with 12 bases in between. The DNA of the CDR3 is TGTGCCAGCAGCGAGTATGGGGGCTCTGGAAACACCATATATTTT. Translated, it gives CASSEYGGSGNTIYF.

The J gene is TRBJ2-7, the V gene TRBV6-5; 7 nucleotides agree with TRBD1. Trimming removed 2 bases from V and 2 bases from J; junction bases left unmatched: 9. This CDR3 is 16 amino acids long. Germline V gene data show CDR1 as MNHEY and CDR2 as SVGAGI. CDR3 nucleotides: TGTGCCAGCAGTTACACCCGGACAGGCAAACCCTACGAGCAGTACTTC. Amino acids: CASSYTRTGKPYEQYF.

The gene calls are TRBV5-6 and TRBJ2-3, with 15 bases aligning to TRBD2. CDR1 SGHDT and CDR2 YYEEEE come from the germline V gene. The CDR3 length is 18 residues. The trim removed 4 bases at V and 0 bases at J, leaving 6 bases unmatched. CDR3 residues: CASSRGLAGGDSTDTQYF. In DNA form, the CDR3 reads TGTGCCAGCAGCAGGGGACTAGCGGGGGGCGACAGCACAGATACGCAGTATTTT.

The gene calls are TRBV10-3 and TRBJ2-7; 8 nucleotides agree with TRBD1. The CDR3 covers 15 residues. Germline-derived CDR1 and CDR2 are ENHRY and SYGVKD. Trimming removed 0 bases from V and 6 bases from J; junction bases left unmatched: 7. DNA for the CDR3: TGTGCCATCAGTGAGTCGATCAGGGGGCCTGGCGAGCAGTACTTC. Protein sequence: CAISESIRGPGEQYF.

The chain uses TRBV6-1 and TRBJ1-5; D not resolved. The CDR3 covers 14 residues. Trimming cost V 2 bases and J 3 bases, with 8 bases left between them. Germline lookup yields CDR1 MNHNS and CDR2 SASEGT. CDR3 sequence (DNA): TGTGCCAGCAGTGAACCGGGAGTCAATCAGCCCCAGCATTTT. Protein: CASSEPGVNQPQHF.

This clonotype was observed at least ten times. V is TRBV7-8 and J is TRBJ1-2, with D maybe TRBD1 (5 bases). The CDR3 consists of 14 residues. Trimming removed 1 base from V and 8 bases from J, with 14 bases in between. Germline assignment: CDR1 SGHVS and CDR2 FQNEAQ. The CDR3 loop is CASSLVGPGAGYTF. The CDR3 bases are TGTGCCAGCAGCTTAGTGGGGCCTGGGGCCGGCTACACCTTC.

This clonotype was observed a few times. The chain is built from TRBV10-2 and TRBJ1-6; D remains unclear. The V and J ends lost 2 bases and 8 bases respectively, with 7 bases between them. CDR3 length: 13 amino acids. CDR1 and CDR2 from the germline V gene are WSHSY and SAAADI. CDR3 residues: CASSEGSDSPLHF. Here the CDR3 DNA reads TGCGCCAGCAGTGAGGGAAGTGATTCACCCCTCCACTTT.

The chain combines TRBV29-1 with TRBJ2-1; D might be TRBD1 (6 bases). CDR3 length equals 13 residues. The ends were cut back, 5 bases at V and 9 bases at J, with 17 bases in the middle. CDR1 is SQVTM and CDR2 is ANQGSEA in the germline V gene. For the CDR3, the DNA is TGCAGCGTTCTCCTCTCGACAGGCGGTGAGCAGTTCTTC. Residues: CSVLLSTGGEQFF.

This clonotype was seen a few times. The genes are TRBV28 and TRBJ1-6; D is unclear. CDR1 and CDR2 (germline): MDHEN, SYDVKM. The CDR3 contains 14 residues. Deletions cut 6 bases from V and 6 bases from J, with 12 bases between. The CDR3 loop is CASSPSRANSPLHF. CDR3 nucleotides: TGTGCCAGCAGCCCAAGTCGGGCTAATTCACCCCTCCACTTT.

This chain uses TRBV20-1 with TRBJ2-3, with 8 nucleotides matching TRBD2. The CDR3 extends over 14 amino acids. CDR1 and CDR2 from the germline V gene are DFQATT and SNEGSKA (reference sequence). The V gene end was trimmed by 2 bases and the J gene end by 4 bases; junction bases not matched to a gene: 5. CDR3 in amino acids: CSARRGGTADTQYF. CDR3 in DNA: TGCAGTGCTAGACGCGGGGGGACCGCAGATACGCAGTATTTT.

This clonotype was found a few times. The chain has TRBV7-2 and TRBJ2-7; 9 bases match TRBD2. V lost 4 bases to trimming and J lost 4 bases; unmatched junction nucleotides: 11. Germline values: CDR1 SGHTA, CDR2 FQGNSA. This CDR3 is built from 16 residues. The CDR3: CASSSAGGGILYEQYF. The CDR3 DNA sequence: TGTGCCAGCAGCTCCGCGGGAGGGGGGATCCTTTACGAGCAGTACTTC.

A few counts support this clonotype. This chain links TRBV5-8 with TRBJ1-1; 8 nucleotides match TRBD1. This CDR3 is 14 amino acids long. V shed 4 bases and J 5 bases; nucleotides not matched to a gene: 7. Germline loops: CDR1 SGHTS, CDR2 YDEGEE. The CDR3 coding sequence is TGTGCCAGCAGCCGCAGGGGGCCAAGGACTGAAGCTTTCTTT. This encodes CASSRRGPRTEAFF. Using reference TRBV5-8 and TRBJ1-1 for the parts outside the CDR3, the full variable domain is EAGVTQSPTHLIKTRGQQATLRCSPISGHTSVYWYQQALGLGLQFLLWYDEGEERNRGNFPPRFSGRQFPNYSSELNVNALELEDSALYLCASSRRGPRTEAFFGQGTRLTVV.

This clonotype was counted between two and nine times. This chain connects TRBV7-2 to TRBJ2-3; 8 bases are shared with TRBD2. The CDR3 runs 15 residues. The germline V gene encodes CDR1 SGHTA and CDR2 FQGNSA. Trimming at V came to 4 bases and at J to 5 bases, leaving 8 bases not matched to a gene. This chain's CDR3 is CASSSQRGSGDTQYF. In DNA, the CDR3 is TGTGCCAGCAGCTCGCAGCGGGGGAGTGGAGATACGCAGTATTTT.

This clonotype was seen a few times. The chain links TRBV7-8 to TRBJ1-3, with D perhaps TRBD1 (6 bases). V shed 5 bases and J shed 2 bases, with 16 bases lying between them. The CDR3 spans 16 residues. CDR1 is SGHVS and CDR2 is FQNEAQ in the germline V gene. The CDR3 loop reads CASSPRNREPGNTIYF. DNA of the CDR3: TGTGCCAGCAGCCCGAGGAACAGGGAACCTGGAAACACCATATATTTT.

This clonotype came up many times. The chain uses TRBV12-3 or TRBV12-4 and TRBJ2-7, with D perhaps TRBD2 (6 bases). V shed 4 bases and J shed 4 bases, with 8 bases lying between them. The CDR3 covers 12 residues. This CDR3 is CASSYREYEQYF. DNA of the CDR3: TGTGCCAGCAGTTACCGGGAGTACGAGCAGTACTTC.

The chain uses TRBV7-2 and TRBJ2-5; the D gene is possibly TRBD1 (7 bases). CDR1 SGHTA and CDR2 FQGNSA come from the germline V gene. The CDR3 runs to 15 residues. V gave up 5 bases and J gave up 2 bases, with 15 bases separating them. The CDR3 DNA reads as TGTGCCAGCAGCCCGGAGGGACAGACTCAAGAGACCCAGTACTTC. Its translation: CASSPEGQTQETQYF.